This T cell receptor beta chain was captured in a study of CD8+ T cells in alopecia areata. The overall study: Among treated patients, oral tofacitinib was administered at 5 to 10 mg twice daily. Overall study results and limits: It was less clear whether patients shared TCRs than it was in mice, possibly because of HLA.

Reverse transcription of extracted RNA yielded cDNA, which provided the sequencing template. Assay used: immunoSEQ multiplex PCR; TCRdb lists only in-frame clones, some missing. This table has about 190,000 clones, over 55% appearing once. Of note for this clone: Its target is not known.

The CDR3 has 14 residues. V lost 5 bases and J lost 2, with 12 bases in between. Germline V lookup: CDR1 SGHRS, CDR2 YFSETQ. The treatment: oral pan-JAK inhibitor, 5-10 mg twice daily. The sample was CD4+ T cells sorted from blood, taken at week 24, from a patient treated with tofacitinib. This rearrangement joins TRBV5-1 to TRBJ2-3, with a possible D match to TRBD1 (5 bases). This TCR was recovered from a human donor with alopecia areata. CDR3 protein: CASSWGESTDTQYF. CDR3 sequence (DNA): TGCGCCAGCAGTTGGGGCGAATCCACAGATACGCAGTATTTT.